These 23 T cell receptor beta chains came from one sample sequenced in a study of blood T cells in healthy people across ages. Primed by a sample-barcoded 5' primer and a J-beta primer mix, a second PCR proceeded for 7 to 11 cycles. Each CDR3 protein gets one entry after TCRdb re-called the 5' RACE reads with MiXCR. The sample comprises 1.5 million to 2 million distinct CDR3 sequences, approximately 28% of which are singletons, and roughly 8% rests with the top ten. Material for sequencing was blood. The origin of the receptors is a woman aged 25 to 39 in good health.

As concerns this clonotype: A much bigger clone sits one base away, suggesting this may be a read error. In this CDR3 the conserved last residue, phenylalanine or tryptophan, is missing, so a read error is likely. The CDR3 here is CASSDRRNEQFS. In DNA, the CDR3 is TGTGCCAGTTCGGACAGGAGGAATGAGCAGTTCTCC. The chain links TRBV7-9 to TRBJ2-1, with 7 nucleotides matching TRBD1. From germline, CDR1 is SEHNR and CDR2 FQNEAQ (reference sequence). J lost 7 bases, V lost 9 bases, and 6 bases had no gene match. There are 12 residues in the CDR3.

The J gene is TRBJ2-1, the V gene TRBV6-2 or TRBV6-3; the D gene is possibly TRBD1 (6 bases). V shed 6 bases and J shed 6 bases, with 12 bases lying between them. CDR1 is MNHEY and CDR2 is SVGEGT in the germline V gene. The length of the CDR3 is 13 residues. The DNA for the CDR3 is TGTGCCAGCAGCTACAGGGATAGCAATGAGCAGTTCTTC. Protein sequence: CASSYRDSNEQFF.

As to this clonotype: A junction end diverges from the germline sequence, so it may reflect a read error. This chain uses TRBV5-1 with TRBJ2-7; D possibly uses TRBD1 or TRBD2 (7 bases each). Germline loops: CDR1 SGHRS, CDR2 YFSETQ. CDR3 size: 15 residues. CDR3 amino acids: CAGSLARGGIYEQYF. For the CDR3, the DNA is TGCGCCGGCAGCTTGGCCAGGGGGGGGATTTACGAGCAGTACTTC.

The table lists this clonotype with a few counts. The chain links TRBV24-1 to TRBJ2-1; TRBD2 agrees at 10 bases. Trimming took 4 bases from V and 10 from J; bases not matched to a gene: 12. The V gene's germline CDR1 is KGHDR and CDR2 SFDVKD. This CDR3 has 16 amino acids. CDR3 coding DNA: TGTGCCACCAGTGACCCAGGGGAGCGGGAGGGATCGGAGCAGTTCTTC. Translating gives CATSDPGEREGSEQFF.

The CDR3 reads CASSSSRQGLSGYTF. For the CDR3, the DNA is TGCGCCAGCAGCTCCTCGAGACAGGGTCTGTCCGGCTACACCTTC. V usage is TRBV5-1 and J usage is TRBJ1-2; 7 positions match TRBD1. Germline V gene data show CDR1 as SGHRS and CDR2 as YFSETQ. The CDR3 loop spans 15 amino acids. J lost 8 bases, V lost 3 bases, and 13 bases had no gene match.

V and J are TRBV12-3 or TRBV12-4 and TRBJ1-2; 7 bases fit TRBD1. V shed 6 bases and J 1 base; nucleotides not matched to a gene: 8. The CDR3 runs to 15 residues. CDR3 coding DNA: TGTGCCAGCAGCCCACAGGGGTTGTATAACTATGGCTACACCTTC. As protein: CASSPQGLYNYGYTF.

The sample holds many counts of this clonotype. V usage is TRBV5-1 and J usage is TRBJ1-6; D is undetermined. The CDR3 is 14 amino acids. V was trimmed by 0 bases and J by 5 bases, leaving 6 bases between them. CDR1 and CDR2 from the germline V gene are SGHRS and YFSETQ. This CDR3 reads CASSLGRDNSPLHF. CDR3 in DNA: TGCGCCAGCAGCTTGGGTCGGGATAATTCACCCCTCCACTTT.

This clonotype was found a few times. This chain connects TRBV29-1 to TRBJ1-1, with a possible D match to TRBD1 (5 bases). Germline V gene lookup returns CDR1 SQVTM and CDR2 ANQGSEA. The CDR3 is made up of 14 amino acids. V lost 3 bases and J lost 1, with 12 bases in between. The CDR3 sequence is CSVDVGGRNTEAFF. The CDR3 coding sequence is TGCAGCGTTGACGTCGGGGGACGGAACACTGAAGCTTTCTTT.

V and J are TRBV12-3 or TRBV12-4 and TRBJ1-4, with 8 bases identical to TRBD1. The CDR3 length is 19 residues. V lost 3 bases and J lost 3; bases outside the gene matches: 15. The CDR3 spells CASSFRQGLVLPSNEKLFF. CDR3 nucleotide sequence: TGTGCCAGCAGTTTCCGACAGGGGCTTGTGCTACCATCTAATGAAAAACTGTTTTTT.

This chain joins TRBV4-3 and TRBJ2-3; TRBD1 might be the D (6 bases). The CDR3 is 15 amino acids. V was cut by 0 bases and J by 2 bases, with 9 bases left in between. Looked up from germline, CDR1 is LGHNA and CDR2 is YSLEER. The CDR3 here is CASSQETGFTDTQYF. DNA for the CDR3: TGCGCCAGCAGCCAAGAAACAGGGTTCACAGATACGCAGTATTTT.

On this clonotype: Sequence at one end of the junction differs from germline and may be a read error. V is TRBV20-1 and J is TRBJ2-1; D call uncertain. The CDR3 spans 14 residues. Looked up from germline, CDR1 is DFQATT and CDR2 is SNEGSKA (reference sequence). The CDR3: CSARDPRQYNEQFF. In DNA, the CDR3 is TGCAGTGCTAGAGATCCCCGGCAGTACAACGAGCAGTTCTTC.

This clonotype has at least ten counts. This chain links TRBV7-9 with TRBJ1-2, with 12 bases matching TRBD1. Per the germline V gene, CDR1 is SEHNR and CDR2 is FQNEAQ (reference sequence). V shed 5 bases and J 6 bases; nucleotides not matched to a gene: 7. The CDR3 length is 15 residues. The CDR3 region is CASSLQGDRGHGYTF. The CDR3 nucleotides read TGTGCCAGCAGCCTCCAGGGGGACAGGGGGCATGGCTACACCTTC.

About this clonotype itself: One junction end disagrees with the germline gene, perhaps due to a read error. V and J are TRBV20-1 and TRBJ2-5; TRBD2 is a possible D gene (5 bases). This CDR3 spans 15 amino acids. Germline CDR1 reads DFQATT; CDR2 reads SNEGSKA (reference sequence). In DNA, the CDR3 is TGCAGTGCTAGAGATTCCACGAGCGGCCAAGGGACCCAGTACTTC. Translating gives CSARDSTSGQGTQYF.

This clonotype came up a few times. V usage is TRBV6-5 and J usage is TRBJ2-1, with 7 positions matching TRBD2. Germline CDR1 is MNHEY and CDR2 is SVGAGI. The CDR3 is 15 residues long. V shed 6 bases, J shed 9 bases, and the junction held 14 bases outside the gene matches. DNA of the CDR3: TGTGCCAGCAGCCCCTCCTCCGCGGGAGTAGTTGAGCAGTTCTTC. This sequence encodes CASSPSSAGVVEQFF.

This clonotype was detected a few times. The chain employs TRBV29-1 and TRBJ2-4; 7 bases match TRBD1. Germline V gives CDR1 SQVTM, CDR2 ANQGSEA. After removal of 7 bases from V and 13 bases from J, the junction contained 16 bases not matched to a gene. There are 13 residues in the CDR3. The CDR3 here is CSAQDRNRNEQYF. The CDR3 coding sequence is TGCAGCGCGCAGGACAGGAATAGGAATGAGCAGTACTTC.

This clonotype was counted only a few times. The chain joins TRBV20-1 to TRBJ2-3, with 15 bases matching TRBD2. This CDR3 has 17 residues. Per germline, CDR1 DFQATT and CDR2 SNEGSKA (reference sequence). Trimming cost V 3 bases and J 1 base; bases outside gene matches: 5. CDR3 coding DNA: TGCAGTGCTAGCCTGGGACTAGCGGGGGGTGGCACAGATACGCAGTATTTT. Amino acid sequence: CSASLGLAGGGTDTQYF.

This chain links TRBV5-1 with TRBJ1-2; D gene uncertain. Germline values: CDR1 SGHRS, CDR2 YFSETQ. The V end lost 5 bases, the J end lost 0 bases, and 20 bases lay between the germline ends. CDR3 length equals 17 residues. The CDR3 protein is CASRLSYLGETNYGYTF. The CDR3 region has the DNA TGCGCCAGCAGACTCTCTTATTTGGGCGAGACTAACTATGGCTACACCTTC.

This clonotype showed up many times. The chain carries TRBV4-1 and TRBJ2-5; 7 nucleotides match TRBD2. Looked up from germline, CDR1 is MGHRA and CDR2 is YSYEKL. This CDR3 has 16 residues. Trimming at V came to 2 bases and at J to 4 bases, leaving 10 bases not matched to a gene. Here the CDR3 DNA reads TGCGCCAGCAGCCAAACACCTGGACTAGGGTCAGAGACCCAGTACTTC. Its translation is CASSQTPGLGSETQYF.

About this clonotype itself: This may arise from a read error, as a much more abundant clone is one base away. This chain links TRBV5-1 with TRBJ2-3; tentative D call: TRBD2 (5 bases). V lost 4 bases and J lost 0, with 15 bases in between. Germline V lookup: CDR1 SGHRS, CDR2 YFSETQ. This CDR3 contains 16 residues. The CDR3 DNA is TGCGCCAGCAGCCGGGAACCGGAACTAAGCACAGATACGCAGTATTTT. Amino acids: CASSREPELSTDTQYF.

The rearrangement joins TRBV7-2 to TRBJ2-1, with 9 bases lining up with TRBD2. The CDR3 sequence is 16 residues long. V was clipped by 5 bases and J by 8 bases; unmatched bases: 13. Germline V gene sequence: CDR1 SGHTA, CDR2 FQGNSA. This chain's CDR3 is CASSPNPGGRAHEQFF. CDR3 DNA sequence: TGTGCCAGCAGCCCCAACCCTGGCGGGAGGGCCCATGAGCAGTTCTTC. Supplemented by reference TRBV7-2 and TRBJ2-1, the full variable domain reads GAGVSQSPSNKVTEKGKDVELRCDPISGHTALYWYRQSLGQGLEFLIYFQGNSAPDKSGLPSDRFSAERTGGSVSTLTIQRTQQEDSAVYLCASSPNPGGRAHEQFFGPGTRLTVL.

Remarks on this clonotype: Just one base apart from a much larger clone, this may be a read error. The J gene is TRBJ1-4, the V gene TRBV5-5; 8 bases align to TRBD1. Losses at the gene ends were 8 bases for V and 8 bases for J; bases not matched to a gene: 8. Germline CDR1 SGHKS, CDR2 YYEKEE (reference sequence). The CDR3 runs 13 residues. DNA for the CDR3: TGTGCCAGTAAGGGGGACAGGCAGGAAAAACTGTTTTTT. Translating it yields CASKGDRQEKLFF.

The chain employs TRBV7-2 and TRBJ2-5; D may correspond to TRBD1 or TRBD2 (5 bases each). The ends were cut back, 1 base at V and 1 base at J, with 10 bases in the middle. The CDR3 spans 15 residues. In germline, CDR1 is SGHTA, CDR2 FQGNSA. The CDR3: CASSLGGDLQETQYF. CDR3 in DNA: TGTGCCAGCAGCTTAGGAGGGGACCTCCAAGAGACCCAGTACTTC.

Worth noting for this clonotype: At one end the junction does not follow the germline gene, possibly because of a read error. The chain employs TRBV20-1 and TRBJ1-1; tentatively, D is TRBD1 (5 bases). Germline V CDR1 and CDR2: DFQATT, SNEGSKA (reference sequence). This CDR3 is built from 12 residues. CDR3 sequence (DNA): TGCAGTGCCGCCCGTGAGAGGGGCAAAGCTTTGTTT. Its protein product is CSAARERGKALF.